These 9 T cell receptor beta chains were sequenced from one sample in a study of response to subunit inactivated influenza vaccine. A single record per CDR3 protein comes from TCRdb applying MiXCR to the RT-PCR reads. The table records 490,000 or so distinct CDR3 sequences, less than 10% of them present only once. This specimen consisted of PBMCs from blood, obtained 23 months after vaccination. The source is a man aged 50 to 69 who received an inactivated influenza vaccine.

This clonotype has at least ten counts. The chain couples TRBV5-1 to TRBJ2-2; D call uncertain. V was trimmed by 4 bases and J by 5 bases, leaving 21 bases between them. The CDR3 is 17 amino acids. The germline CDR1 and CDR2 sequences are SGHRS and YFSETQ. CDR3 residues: CASSRAGSDVGTGELFF. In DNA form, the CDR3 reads TGCGCCAGCAGCAGAGCCGGGTCCGATGTGGGAACCGGGGAGCTGTTTTTT. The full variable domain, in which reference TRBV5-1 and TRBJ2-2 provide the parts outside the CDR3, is KAGVTQTPRYLIKTRGQQVTLSCSPISGHRSVSWYQQTPGQGLQFLFEYFSETQRNKGNFPGRFSGRQFSNSRSEMNVSTLELGDSALYLCASSRAGSDVGTGELFFGEGSRLTVL.

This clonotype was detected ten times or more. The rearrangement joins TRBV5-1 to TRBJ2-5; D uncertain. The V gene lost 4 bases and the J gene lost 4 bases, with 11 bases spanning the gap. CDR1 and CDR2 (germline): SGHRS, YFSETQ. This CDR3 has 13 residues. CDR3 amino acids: CASSRTMGETQYF. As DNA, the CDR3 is TGCGCCAGCAGCCGGACCATGGGAGAGACCCAGTACTTC.

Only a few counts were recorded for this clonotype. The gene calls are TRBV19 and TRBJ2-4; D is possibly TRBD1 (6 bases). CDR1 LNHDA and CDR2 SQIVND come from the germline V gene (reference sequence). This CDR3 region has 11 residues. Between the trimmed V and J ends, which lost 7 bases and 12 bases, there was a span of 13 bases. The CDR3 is CASTTEGHQYF. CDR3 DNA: TGTGCCAGTACAACCGAGGGACATCAGTACTTC.

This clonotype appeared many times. The CDR3 spells CASSQDRGTEQYF. The CDR3 bases are TGCGCCAGCAGCCAAGATCGGGGGACAGAGCAGTACTTC. The chain is built from TRBV4-1 and TRBJ2-7; TRBD1 or TRBD2 may be the D gene (6 bases each). The V end was cut by 0 bases, the J end by 7 bases, with 10 bases between. CDR1 is MGHRA and CDR2 is YSYEKL in the germline V gene. The CDR3 runs to 13 residues.

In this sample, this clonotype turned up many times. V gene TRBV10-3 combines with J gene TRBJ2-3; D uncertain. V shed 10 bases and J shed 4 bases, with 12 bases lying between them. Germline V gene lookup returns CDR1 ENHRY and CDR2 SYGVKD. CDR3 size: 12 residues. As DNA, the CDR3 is TGTGCCACTATGGGTTGGCCAGATACGCAGTATTTT. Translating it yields CATMGWPDTQYF.

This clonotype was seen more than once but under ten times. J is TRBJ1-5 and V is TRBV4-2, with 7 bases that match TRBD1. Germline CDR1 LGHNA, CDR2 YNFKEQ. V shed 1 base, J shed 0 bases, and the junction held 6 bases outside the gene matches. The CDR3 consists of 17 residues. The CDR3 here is CASSQGDSSYSNQPQHF. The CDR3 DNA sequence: TGTGCCAGCAGCCAAGGGGACAGCAGTTATAGCAATCAGCCCCAGCATTTT.

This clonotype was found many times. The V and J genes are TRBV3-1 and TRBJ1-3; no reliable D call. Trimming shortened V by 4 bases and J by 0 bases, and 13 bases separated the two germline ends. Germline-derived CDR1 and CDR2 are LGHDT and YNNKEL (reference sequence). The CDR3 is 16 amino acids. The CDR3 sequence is CASSRLLVYSGNTIYF. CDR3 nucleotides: TGTGCCAGCAGCCGCCTGCTAGTTTACTCTGGAAACACCATATATTTT.

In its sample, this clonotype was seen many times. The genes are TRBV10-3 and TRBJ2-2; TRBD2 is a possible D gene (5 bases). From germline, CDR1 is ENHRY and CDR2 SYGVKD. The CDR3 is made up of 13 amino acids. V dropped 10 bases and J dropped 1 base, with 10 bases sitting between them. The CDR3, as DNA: TGTGCCACCCTAGGACTGAACACCGGGGAGCTGTTTTTT. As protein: CATLGLNTGELFF.

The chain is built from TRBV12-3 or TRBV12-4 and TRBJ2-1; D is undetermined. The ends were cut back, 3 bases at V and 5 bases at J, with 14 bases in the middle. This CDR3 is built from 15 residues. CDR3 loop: CASSFTPGSNNEQFF. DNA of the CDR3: TGTGCCAGCAGTTTCACCCCCGGATCGAACAATGAGCAGTTCTTC.